These 18 T cell receptor beta chains came from one sample sequenced in a study of long-term antiretroviral therapy in people with HIV. Survey-level resolution applied to immunoSEQ assay v3.0. Repertoires were generated with immunoSEQ multiplex PCR, while TCRdb's copy carries only in-frame clones and drops some. The sample shows 20,000 to 25,000 clones, 81% of them seen only once. The sample here was unsorted PBMCs, taken 1.5 years after starting antiretroviral therapy. The receptors were sampled from a man aged 30-40 years with HIV.

Only a few counts were recorded for this clone. This chain uses TRBV19 with TRBJ2-1; 8 nucleotides agree with TRBD2. The CDR3 covers 16 residues. Germline values: CDR1 LNHDA, CDR2 SQIVND (reference sequence). J lost 4 bases, V lost 4 bases, and 9 bases had no gene match. In nucleotides, the CDR3 is TGTGCCAGTAGTAGGAATAGGGCTAGCGGGTACAATGAGCAGTTCTTC. Translating it yields CASSRNRASGYNEQFF.

The J gene is TRBJ2-7, the V gene TRBV10-3, with D possibly called TRBD1 or TRBD2 (5 bases each). The germline V gene has CDR1 ENHRY and CDR2 SYGVKD. Trimming took off 9 bases at V and 3 bases at J, with 15 bases between the two ends. The CDR3 is 13 amino acids. DNA of the CDR3: TGTGCCATTACCGGGACCTTGGGCTACGAGCAGTACTTC. Its translation is CAITGTLGYEQYF.

This chain joins TRBV10-3 and TRBJ1-5; D gene unclear. The V end lost 2 bases, the J end lost 4 bases, and 3 bases lay between the germline ends. CDR3 length: 12 amino acids. The germline gives CDR1 ENHRY, CDR2 SYGVKD. CDR3 coding DNA: TGTGCCATCAGTGAGGGGAATCAGCCCCAGCATTTT. This encodes CAISEGNQPQHF.

The chain is built from TRBV28 and TRBJ2-7, with 11 bases identical to TRBD1. Unmatched junction bases numbered 4, after V lost 6 bases and J lost 3 bases. The germline V gene has CDR1 MDHEN and CDR2 SYDVKM. The CDR3 has 14 residues. CDR3 amino acids: CASSPGTGGYEQYF. Here the CDR3 DNA reads TGTGCCAGCAGCCCCGGGACAGGGGGCTACGAGCAGTACTTC. Together with reference TRBV28 and TRBJ2-7, the CDR3 gives the full variable domain: DVKVTQSSRYLVKRTGEKVFLECVQDMDHENMFWYRQDPGLGLRLIYFSYDVKMKEKGDIPEGYSVSREKKERFSLILESASTNQTSMYLCASSPGTGGYEQYFGPGTRLTVT.

This clone was detected a few times. This sequence joins TRBV30 and TRBJ2-7; D not certain. The CDR3 totals 11 residues. In germline, CDR1 is GTSNPN, CDR2 SVGIG (reference sequence). V shed 6 bases and J shed 3 bases, with 9 bases lying between them. The CDR3 loop reads CACTANYEQYF. For the CDR3, the DNA is TGTGCCTGTACAGCTAACTACGAGCAGTACTTC.

This clone showed up just a few times. The V call is TRBV7-9, the J call TRBJ2-2; D is unresolved. The CDR3 has 14 amino acids. Trimming took off 8 bases at V and 0 bases at J, with 10 bases between the two ends. Germline V gives CDR1 SEHNR, CDR2 FQNEAQ (reference sequence). CDR3 sequence: CASCTNPNTGELFF. CDR3 DNA: TGTGCCAGCTGTACTAACCCGAACACCGGGGAGCTGTTTTTT.

V gene TRBV25-1 combines with J gene TRBJ2-1, with D uncertain. Trimming cost V 3 bases and J 2 bases, with 5 bases left between them. Germline CDR1 reads MGHDK; CDR2 reads SYGVNS. CDR3 length: 13 residues. The CDR3 protein is CASSDSTYNEQFF. The CDR3 DNA reads as TGTGCCAGCAGTGACTCGACCTACAATGAGCAGTTCTTC.

This chain connects TRBV14 to TRBJ2-7; unclear D gene. Trimming shortened V by 4 bases and J by 3 bases, and 7 bases separated the two germline ends. Germline values: CDR1 SGHDN, CDR2 FVKESK. The CDR3 extends over 12 amino acids. The CDR3 DNA reads as TGTGCCAGCAGCCTGACGTACTACGAGCAGTACTTC. It specifies CASSLTYYEQYF.

The chain couples TRBV7-2 to TRBJ1-5; weak D call: TRBD1 (5 bases). Per the germline V gene, CDR1 is SGHTA and CDR2 is FQGNSA. V was cut by 6 bases and J by 4 bases, with 16 bases left in between. There are 15 residues in the CDR3. CDR3 loop: CASSPSPGPNQPQHF. For the CDR3, the DNA is TGTGCCAGCAGTCCTTCCCCGGGGCCAAATCAGCCCCAGCATTTT. Supplemented by reference TRBV7-2 and TRBJ1-5, the full variable domain reads GAGVSQSPSNKVTEKGKDVELRCDPISGHTALYWYRQSLGQGLEFLIYFQGNSAPDKSGLPSDRFSAERTGGSVSTLTIQRTQQEDSAVYLCASSPSPGPNQPQHFGDGTRLSIL.

The rearrangement links TRBV18 to TRBJ1-2; D uncertain. This CDR3 comprises 15 residues. CDR1 is KGHSH and CDR2 is LQKENI in the germline V gene. V dropped 2 bases and J dropped 4 bases, with 14 bases sitting between them. The DNA for the CDR3 is TGTGCCAGCTCACCAGACTCGTGGGCTAGCTATGGCTACACCTTC. Translation: CASSPDSWASYGYTF.

CDR3 sequence reads: CSVVSLAGAWETQYF. The CDR3 DNA reads TGCAGCGTTGTGTCCCTGGCGGGGGCATGGGAGACCCAGTACTTC. This chain connects TRBV29-1 to TRBJ2-5; D is perhaps TRBD2 (7 bases). The CDR3 covers 15 residues. V lost 4 bases and J 5 bases, leaving 20 bases between the germline ends. Germline V gene lookup returns CDR1 SQVTM and CDR2 ANQGSEA.

The chain is built from TRBV9 and TRBJ1-1; no firm D call. Trimming stripped 0 bases from V and 4 bases from J, with 13 bases between. Looked up from germline, CDR1 is SGDLS and CDR2 is YYNGEE. This CDR3 has 15 residues. This chain's CDR3 is CASSVGVGRVTEAFF. In DNA form, the CDR3 reads TGTGCCAGCAGCGTAGGGGTAGGGAGAGTCACTGAAGCTTTCTTT.

J is TRBJ2-7 and V is TRBV7-9; D perhaps matches TRBD2 (6 bases). Trimming shortened V by 5 bases and J by 0 bases, and 17 bases separated the two germline ends. Germline V CDR1 and CDR2: SEHNR, FQNEAQ (reference sequence). This CDR3 spans 16 amino acids. This chain's CDR3 is CASSEMEGFSSYEQYF. The CDR3 DNA reads TGTGCCAGCAGCGAGATGGAGGGTTTCAGCTCCTACGAGCAGTACTTC.

The chain uses TRBV19 and TRBJ1-1; TRBD1 aligns across 12 bases. The CDR3 runs to 17 residues. Losses at the gene ends were 6 bases for V and 4 bases for J; bases not matched to a gene: 12. The germline gives CDR1 LNHDA, CDR2 SQIVND (reference sequence). The CDR3 reads CASRYFLGTGGGTEAFF. The CDR3 bases are TGTGCCAGTAGATATTTTCTCGGGACAGGGGGCGGCACTGAAGCTTTCTTT.

This chain links TRBV6-1 with TRBJ1-5; D is unresolved. There are 13 residues in the CDR3. V was cut by 2 bases and J by 1 base, with 3 bases left in between. Per the germline V gene, CDR1 is MNHNS and CDR2 is SASEGT. As DNA, the CDR3 is TGTGCCAGCAGTGAACAGAGCAATCAGCCCCAGCATTTT. Translating it yields CASSEQSNQPQHF.

The V gene is TRBV5-5, the J gene TRBJ2-7; D is undetermined. Deletions cut 5 bases from V and 0 bases from J, with 12 bases between. Germline CDR1 reads SGHKS; CDR2 reads YYEKEE (reference sequence). The CDR3 has 14 amino acids. The CDR3 is CASSVSLDSYEQYF. Written as DNA, the CDR3 is TGTGCCAGCAGTGTATCTCTGGACTCCTACGAGCAGTACTTC.

The chain employs TRBV4-2 and TRBJ2-3; 11 bases line up with TRBD2. The J segment lost 12 bases and the V segment lost 4 bases, leaving 15 bases of the junction unmatched. The CDR3 runs 16 residues. Germline CDR1 reads LGHNA; CDR2 reads YNFKEQ. The CDR3 coding sequence is TGTGCCAGCAGCCCAGTACTAGCGGGAGTACAGAGACATCAGTATTTT. Protein: CASSPVLAGVQRHQYF.

The chain combines TRBV10-3 with TRBJ2-3; TRBD2 agrees at 9 bases. V dropped 3 bases and J dropped 9; count of bases not matched to a gene: 7. The CDR3 consists of 14 residues. CDR1 and CDR2 from the germline V gene are ENHRY and SYGVKD. This CDR3 reads CAISERGGANTQYF. CDR3 DNA sequence: TGTGCCATCAGTGAACGCGGGGGGGCCAACACGCAGTATTTT.